This TCR beta chain came from a study of CD8+ T cells in alopecia areata. As the sequencing template, cDNA was produced by extracting RNA and reverse transcribing it. This table comes from immunoSEQ multiplex PCR, and its TCRdb copy is limited to in-frame clones, with some not included. The repertoire consists of around 110,000 clones, none detected only once. Germline V gene lookup returns CDR1 FNHDT and CDR2 SITEND (reference sequence). This CDR3 contains 13 residues. This clone was counted between two and nine times. The germline and genes are mouse ones. The CDR3 end lies 4 residues beyond the end of the read and is filled in from the germline J gene.

The source material was lesional skin. This sequence was found in a C3H/HeJ mouse with alopecia areata. MHC haplotype: H2-k. The V gene is TRBV19, the J gene TRBJ1-1, with D perhaps TRBD1 (6 bases). Partial CDR3 DNA: TGTGCCAGCAGTATAGCTAGGGGGACA. Protein product: CASSIARGT. The full CDR3 sequence reads CASSIARGTEVFF.